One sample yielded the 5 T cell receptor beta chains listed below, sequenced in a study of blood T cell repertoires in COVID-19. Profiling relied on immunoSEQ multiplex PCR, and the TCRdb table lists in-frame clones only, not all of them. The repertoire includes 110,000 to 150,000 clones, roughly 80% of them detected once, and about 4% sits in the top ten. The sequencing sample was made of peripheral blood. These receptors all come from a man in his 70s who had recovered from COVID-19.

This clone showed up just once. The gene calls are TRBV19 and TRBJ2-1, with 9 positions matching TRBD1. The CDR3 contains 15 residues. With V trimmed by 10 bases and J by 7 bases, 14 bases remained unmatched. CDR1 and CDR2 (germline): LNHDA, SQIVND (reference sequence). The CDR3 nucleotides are TGTGCCACCTCCCCCGTGGGACAGGGTCTGAATGAGCAGTTCTTC. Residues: CATSPVGQGLNEQFF.

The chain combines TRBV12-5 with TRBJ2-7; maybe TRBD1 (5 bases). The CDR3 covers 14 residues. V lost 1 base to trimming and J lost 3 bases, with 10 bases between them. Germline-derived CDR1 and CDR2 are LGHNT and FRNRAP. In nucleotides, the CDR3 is TGTGCTAGTGGTTTGGCGGACATTAGCTACGAGCAGTACTTC. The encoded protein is CASGLADISYEQYF.

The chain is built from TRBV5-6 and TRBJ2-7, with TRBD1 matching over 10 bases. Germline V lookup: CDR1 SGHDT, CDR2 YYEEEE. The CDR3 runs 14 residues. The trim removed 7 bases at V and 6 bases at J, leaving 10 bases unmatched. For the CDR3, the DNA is TGTGCCAGCTGTCCGGGACAGGGGATCGGCGAGCAGTACTTC. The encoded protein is CASCPGQGIGEQYF. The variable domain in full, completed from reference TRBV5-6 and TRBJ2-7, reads DAGVTQSPTHLIKTRGQQVTLRCSPKSGHDTVSWYQQALGQGPQFIFQYYEEEERQRGNFPDRFSGHQFPNYSSELNVNALLLGDSALYLCASCPGQGIGEQYFGPGTRLTVT.

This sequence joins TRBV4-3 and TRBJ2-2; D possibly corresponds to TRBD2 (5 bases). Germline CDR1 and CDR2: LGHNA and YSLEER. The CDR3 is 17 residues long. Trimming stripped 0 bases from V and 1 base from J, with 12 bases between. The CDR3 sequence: CASSQDPSGVNTGELFF. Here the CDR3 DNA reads TGCGCCAGCAGCCAAGATCCCAGCGGCGTGAACACCGGGGAGCTGTTTTTT.

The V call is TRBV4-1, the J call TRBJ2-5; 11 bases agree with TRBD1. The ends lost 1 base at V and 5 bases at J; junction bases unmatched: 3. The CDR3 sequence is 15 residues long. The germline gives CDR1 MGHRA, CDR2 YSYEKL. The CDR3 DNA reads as TGCGCCAGCAGCCAAGGGACAGGGGGCGGGGAGACCCAGTACTTC. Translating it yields CASSQGTGGGETQYF.